This T cell receptor beta chain originates from a study of shared clonotypes between healthy human individuals. Libraries were prepared by immunoSEQ multiplex PCR; TCRdb keeps only in-frame clonotypes and omits some of them. The sample lists 2 million to 3 million clones, about 92% seen once, with roughly 0.14% in the top ten. The V and J ends lost 7 bases and 1 base respectively, with 8 bases between them. CDR1 is GTSNPN, CDR2 SVGIG, per germline (reference sequence). The CDR3 runs to 12 residues. The TCR comes from a man aged 18 to 30 in good health. The sample taken for sequencing was naive CD4+ T cells sorted from blood. Subset meaning: CD45RA+ positively selected. The V call is TRBV30, the J call TRBJ2-1; D gene ambiguous. The DNA for the CDR3 is TGTGCCTACAAAGGGTCCTACAATGAGCAGTTCTTC. Its protein is CAYKGSYNEQFF. Variable domain in full (rest from reference TRBV30 and TRBJ2-1): SQTIHQWPATLVQPVGSPLSLECTVEGTSNPNLYWYRQAAGRGLQLLFYSVGIGQISSEVPQNLSASRPQDRQFILSSKKLLLSDSGFYLCAYKGSYNEQFFGPGTRLTVL.